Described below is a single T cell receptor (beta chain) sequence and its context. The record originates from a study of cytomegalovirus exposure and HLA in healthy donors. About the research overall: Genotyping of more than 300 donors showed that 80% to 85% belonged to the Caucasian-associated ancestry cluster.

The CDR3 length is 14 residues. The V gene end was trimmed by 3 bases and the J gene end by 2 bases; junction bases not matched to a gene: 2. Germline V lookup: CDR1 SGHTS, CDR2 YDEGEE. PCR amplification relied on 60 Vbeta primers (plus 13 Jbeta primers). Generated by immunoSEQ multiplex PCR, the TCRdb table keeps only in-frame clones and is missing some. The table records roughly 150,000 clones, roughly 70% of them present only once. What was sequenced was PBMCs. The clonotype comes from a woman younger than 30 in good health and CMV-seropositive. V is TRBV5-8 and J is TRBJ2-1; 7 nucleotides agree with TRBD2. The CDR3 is CASSSGGTYNEQFF. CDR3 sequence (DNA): TGTGCCAGCAGCTCCGGGGGGACCTACAATGAGCAGTTCTTC. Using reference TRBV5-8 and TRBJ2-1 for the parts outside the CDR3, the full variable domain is EAGVTQSPTHLIKTRGQQATLRCSPISGHTSVYWYQQALGLGLQFLLWYDEGEERNRGNFPPRFSGRQFPNYSSELNVNALELEDSALYLCASSSGGTYNEQFFGPGTRLTVL.